These T cell receptor beta chains were read from a single sample in a study of beta chain features in type 1 diabetes. The assay was immunoSEQ multiplex PCR, and TCRdb's table has in-frame clones only and misses some. The data contain 300,000 to 400,000 clones, 7.5% to 9% of them singletons. The sequenced material came from central memory CD4+ T cells from blood. Receptor source: a young woman in good health. Each CDR3 is given with its conserved first and last residue. Fields, in order: clone size, D gene, V gene, J gene, CDR3 protein, CDR3 DNA. The D gene is left open where the match is weak. A clone size is listed for some rows: how often the clone was seen (once, few, many), or a class if it is expanded.

>NA|NA|TRBV10-3|TRBJ1-2
CAISQEGSVQGYTF
TGTGCCATCAGTCAGGAGGGTAGCGTGCAAGGCTACACCTTC
>NA|TRBD1|TRBV6-6|TRBJ2-2
CASISRQGDTGELFF
TGTGCCAGCATTAGCCGACAGGGGGACACCGGGGAGCTGTTTTTT
>many|TRBD1|TRBV7-2|TRBJ2-5
CASSPPRQGALETQYF
TGTGCCAGCAGCCCCCCAAGGCAGGGGGCCCTTGAGACCCAGTACTTC
>few|TRBD1|TRBV10-3|TRBJ1-2
CAIQGDGGYTF
TGTGCCATCCAGGGGGACGGAGGCTACACCTTC
>NA|NA|TRBV25-1|TRBJ2-7
CASSESPAAPKQYF
TGTGCCAGCAGTGAATCCCCCGCTGCCCCAAAGCAGTACTTC
>NA|NA|TRBV5-1|TRBJ2-6
CASSLTDSGANVLTF
TGCGCCAGCAGCTTGACGGATTCTGGGGCCAACGTCCTGACTTTC
>NA|TRBD1|TRBV7-2|TRBJ1-1
CASSLGSGTAITEAFF
TGTGCCAGCAGCTTAGGGTCCGGGACAGCGATCACTGAAGCTTTCTTT
>few|TRBD2|TRBV6-1|TRBJ2-1
CASGRGGDYNEQFF
TGTGCCAGCGGGAGGGGAGGAGATTACAATGAGCAGTTCTTC
>few|NA|TRBV7-3|TRBJ1-1
CASSQELNTEAFF
TGTGCCAGCAGTCAAGAACTCAACACTGAAGCTTTCTTT
>many|NA|TRBV6-1|TRBJ1-5
CASSADQPQHF
TGTGCCAGCAGTGCGGATCAGCCCCAGCATTTT
>NA|TRBD2|TRBV11-2|TRBJ2-7
CASSLGGLASYEQYF
TGTGCCAGCAGCTTAGGTGGACTAGCGTCCTACGAGCAGTACTTC
>NA|NA|TRBV5-1|TRBJ2-5
CASSLGLTEGETQYF
TGCGCCAGCAGCTTGGGCCTGACGGAAGGAGAGACCCAGTACTTC
>NA|NA|TRBV5-1|TRBJ2-3
CASTSMMGADTQYF
TGCGCCAGCACATCTATGATGGGAGCAGATACGCAGTATTTT
>few|NA|TRBV6-6|TRBJ1-4
CASSYLGTHLFF
TGTGCCAGCAGTTACCTCGGGACCCATCTGTTTTTT
>NA|NA|TRBV6-5|TRBJ1-2
CASSYDRYDGYTF
TGTGCCAGCAGTTACGACAGATACGATGGCTACACCTTC
>NA|NA|TRBV7-2|TRBJ2-1
CASSRGAASYNEQFF
TGTGCCAGCAGCCGTGGAGCGGCCTCCTACAATGAGCAGTTCTTC
>many|TRBD2|TRBV7-2|TRBJ2-5
CASSLHAGEETQYF
TGTGCCAGCAGCTTACACGCGGGAGAAGAGACCCAGTACTTC
>many|NA|TRBV29-1|TRBJ1-2
CSVAGEHLYGYTF
TGCAGCGTTGCTGGGGAACACCTCTATGGCTACACCTTC
>few|TRBD1|TRBV7-2|TRBJ1-5
CASDDQQTGYQPQHF
TGTGCCAGCGACGATCAACAGACAGGGTACCAGCCCCAGCATTTT
>few|TRBD2|TRBV2|TRBJ2-5
CASNPISSGETQYF
TGTGCCAGCAACCCGATCTCTAGCGGAGAGACCCAGTACTTC
>NA|NA|TRBV27|TRBJ2-5
CASSLTRDDSETQYF
TGTGCCAGCAGTTTAACCAGGGATGATTCAGAGACCCAGTACTTC
>few|TRBD1|TRBV7-6|TRBJ2-7
CASSLDRGTEQYF
TGTGCCAGCAGCTTAGACAGGGGAACGGAGCAGTACTTC
>few|NA|TRBV9|TRBJ2-3
CASKGGGPSTDTQYF
TGTGCCAGCAAGGGCGGGGGCCCTAGCACAGATACGCAGTATTTT
>few|TRBD2|TRBV2|TRBJ2-3
CASSGMGLAGAVMDTQYF
TGTGCCAGCAGTGGAATGGGACTAGCGGGAGCAGTGATGGATACGCAGTATTTT
>few|NA|TRBV10-3|TRBJ2-3
CAISESRLGGTQYF
TGTGCCATCAGTGAGTCCCGGCTGGGAGGTACGCAGTATTTT
>few|TRBD2|TRBV5-6|TRBJ2-2
CASSLWTSGIHGELFF
TGTGCCAGCAGCTTGTGGACTAGCGGGATACACGGGGAGCTGTTTTTT
>few|NA|TRBV10-3|TRBJ2-7
CAISADGRYEQYF
TGTGCCATCAGTGCGGACGGCCGCTACGAGCAGTACTTC
>NA|NA|TRBV28|TRBJ1-5
CASRPMSQGHQPQHF
TGTGCCAGCAGACCTATGTCCCAGGGTCATCAGCCCCAGCATTTT
>many|NA|TRBV7-9|TRBJ2-1
CASSLALLEQFF
TGTGCCAGCAGCTTAGCCCTTTTGGAGCAGTTCTTC
>NA|NA|TRBV7-2|TRBJ2-3
CASSLAGQARWYF
TGTGCCAGCAGCTTAGCGGGGCAGGCCAGGTGGTATTTT
>NA|NA|TRBV18|TRBJ2-1
CASSPMAGGGHNEQFF
TGTGCCAGCTCACCTATGGCCGGAGGGGGCCACAATGAGCAGTTCTTC
>NA|TRBD1|TRBV29-1|TRBJ2-5
CSFTGGETQYF
TGCAGCTTCACAGGGGGAGAGACCCAGTACTTC
>few|TRBD2|TRBV5-6|TRBJ2-3
CASSPGLAQGDTQYF
TGTGCCAGCAGCCCCGGACTAGCGCAGGGAGATACGCAGTATTTT
>few|TRBD1|TRBV7-2|TRBJ2-1
CASSFRPGTGGAGNEQFF
TGTGCCAGCAGCTTCCGTCCCGGGACAGGGGGCGCCGGCAATGAGCAGTTCTTC
>NA|NA|TRBV6-4|TRBJ2-3
CASTQTGSTDTQYF
TGTGCCAGCACTCAGACAGGTAGCACAGATACGCAGTATTTT
>few|NA|TRBV28|TRBJ1-2
CASRSQGVNLYGYTF
TGTGCCAGCAGGTCCCAGGGCGTTAACCTCTATGGCTACACCTTC
>few|NA|TRBV7-2|TRBJ2-3
CASSLVAANSQDTQYF
TGTGCCAGCAGCTTAGTCGCGGCTAATTCACAAGATACGCAGTATTTT
>NA|NA|TRBV5-6|TRBJ1-2
CASSPGRAYGYTF
TGTGCCAGCAGCCCGGGGCGTGCCTATGGCTACACCTTC
>many|NA|TRBV27|TRBJ2-5
CASSSQGTVYQYF
TGTGCCAGCAGTTCTCAGGGAACGGTCTACCAGTACTTC
>few|NA|TRBV6-6|TRBJ2-7
CASSTRSYEQYF
TGTGCCAGCAGTACCCGATCCTACGAGCAGTACTTC
>many|TRBD2|TRBV6-5|TRBJ2-7
CASSYSPGGGYEQYF
TGTGCCAGCAGTTACTCTCCGGGAGGGGGCTACGAGCAGTACTTC
>many|NA|TRBV28|TRBJ1-4
CASSSSRGFEKLFF
TGTGCCAGCAGTTCCTCCAGGGGCTTTGAAAAACTGTTTTTT
>many|TRBD1|TRBV7-2|TRBJ2-1
CASSLEAGGYNEQFF
TGTGCCAGCAGCTTAGAGGCAGGGGGTTACAATGAGCAGTTCTTC
>NA|NA|TRBV23-1|TRBJ2-7
CASSPIGGHPPYEQYF
TGCGCCAGCAGTCCCATCGGGGGACACCCACCCTACGAGCAGTACTTC
>once|TRBD2|TRBV9|TRBJ2-3
CASSSSGSRTGTDTQYF
TGTGCCAGCAGCTCTAGCGGGAGCCGAACCGGGACAGATACGCAGTATTTT
>few|TRBD2|TRBV19|TRBJ2-5
CASSSGLAETQYF
TGTGCCAGTAGTTCCGGACTAGCGGAGACCCAGTACTTC
>few|NA|TRBV4-2|TRBJ1-1
CASKNTEAFF
TGTGCCAGCAAGAACACTGAAGCTTTCTTT
>few|NA|TRBV10-3|TRBJ2-7
CAISLPGAYEQYF
TGTGCCATCAGCTTACCAGGGGCCTACGAGCAGTACTTC
>many|TRBD1|TRBV19|TRBJ1-1
CASSATGDTEAFF
TGTGCCAGTAGTGCTACAGGGGACACTGAAGCTTTCTTT
>few|TRBD1|TRBV7-9|TRBJ2-2
CASSLGGGPDTGELFF
TGTGCCAGCAGCTTAGGAGGGGGCCCTGACACCGGGGAGCTGTTTTTT
>NA|NA|TRBV7-2|TRBJ1-2
CASSLSSVHSYGYTF
TGTGCCAGCAGCTTAAGTTCCGTTCACAGCTATGGCTACACCTTC
>many|TRBD2|TRBV7-2|TRBJ2-1
CASSFRTSNNEQFF
TGTGCCAGCAGCTTCAGGACTAGCAACAATGAGCAGTTCTTC
>NA|TRBD2|TRBV2|TRBJ2-5
CASSGSLAGRQETQYF
TGTGCCAGCAGTGGGAGCCTAGCGGGCCGACAAGAGACCCAGTACTTC